A selection of T cell receptor beta chains follows, all from one sample in a study of blood T cell repertoires in COVID-19. TCRdb keeps only in-frame clones here, not all; method: immunoSEQ multiplex PCR. Here the sample spans about 29,000 clones, approximately 80% being singletons. The source material was peripheral blood. The receptor source for this set is a woman in her seventies with acute or convalescent COVID-19. The conserved cysteine and the conserved F or W are not part of the CDR3 here. Each record gives: clone size, V gene, J gene, CDR3 protein. Size values are once, few and many counts, or a class for expanded clones, and some rows have none.

-,TRBV14,TRBJ2-7,ASSQWTGDYYEQY
few,TRBV6-5,TRBJ1-2,ASSYSDRGGGYT
-,TRBV28,TRBJ2-4,ASRGQGATKNIQY
-,TRBV19,TRBJ1-2,ASTQTGYGYT
once,TRBV5-4,TRBJ2-5,ATGAGVETQY
-,TRBV4-3,TRBJ1-2,ASSPGGQYGYT
-,TRBV27,TRBJ1-5,ASHPGQGRDQPQH
-,TRBV28,TRBJ1-5,ASSQEQYYSNQPQH
-,TRBV24-1,TRBJ1-6,ATSDTGYGSPLH
once,TRBV20-1,TRBJ2-1,SAGASMVSF
-,TRBV5-6,TRBJ1-2,ASSLEQAWRGYGYT
-,TRBV4-1,TRBJ2-2,ASSQLLAGVHTGELF
once,TRBV28,TRBJ1-4,ASRPTVSTEPNEKLF
-,TRBV7-8,TRBJ2-2,ASKVGYTGELF
-,TRBV7-7,TRBJ2-1,ASSPTGQGRHNEQF
-,TRBV9,TRBJ2-3,ASSVDGRTDTQY
-,TRBV3-1/TRBV3-2,TRBJ2-7,ASSQAASSYEQY
-,TRBV4-3,TRBJ2-3,ASSQDQRDEIDTQY
-,TRBV23-1,TRBJ1-3,ASSLSREAAGNTIY
-,TRBV4-3,TRBJ1-6,ASSQEGGDNSPLH
medium-sized,TRBV6-4,TRBJ2-2,ASSAGSNTGELF
-,TRBV6-1,TRBJ1-6,ASSESQGTLLH
-,TRBV7-9,TRBJ1-5,ASSPGQVYQPQH
-,TRBV29-1,TRBJ2-7,SVEGGGGGPYEQY
once,TRBV7-9,TRBJ2-5,ASSTNRASVEETQY
-,TRBV19,TRBJ1-1,ASSIALHGGASTEAF
-,TRBV6-1,TRBJ1-5,ASSEGLAGTGVIQPQH
-,TRBV6-5,TRBJ1-5,ASRGLYNQPQH
-,TRBV3-1/TRBV3-2,TRBJ2-1,ASSQGVGGPYNEQF
-,TRBV7-2,TRBJ2-3,ASSRWTSGGARDTQY
-,TRBV18,TRBJ1-4,ASSPKNTGGDNEKLF
-,TRBV6-5,TRBJ2-1,ASRPHGGSGEF
-,TRBV9,TRBJ2-7,ASSGRTGAYEQY
-,TRBV7-9,TRBJ2-1,ASSRRGTGDNEQF
-,TRBV11-2,TRBJ2-3,ASSSGGITDTQY
-,TRBV5-1,TRBJ2-3,ASSLEGTGRRTDTQY
-,TRBV24-1,TRBJ1-2,ATSDQRYGYT
few,TRBV7-2,TRBJ2-2,ASSLVRVRGRNTGELF
-,TRBV6-5,TRBJ2-2,ASRGTGANTGELF
-,TRBV15,TRBJ2-1,ATSHKGGRALYNEQF
-,TRBV19,TRBJ2-3,ASSLSTGTDTQY
few,TRBV5-4,TRBJ1-5,ASSLDPGSNQPQH